These T cell receptor beta chains were read from a single sample in a study of blood T cells in healthy people across ages. TCRdb re-analysed the 5' RACE reads in MiXCR, keeping a single row per CDR3 protein. The data contain roughly 700,000 distinct CDR3 sequences, approximately 50% of them singletons. The sample was blood. The receptors originated from a woman aged 55-69 years in good health. The CDR3 runs from the conserved cysteine through the conserved F or W. The D gene is left open where the match is weak. Clone size is not always given. Where it is, it says once, few, many or a class for expanded clones.

j_call,v_call,clone_size,d_call,cdr3_nt,cdr3_aa
TRBJ2-7,TRBV7-9,few,NA,TGTGCCAGCGGGGCTATCAACGGGTACGAGCAGTACTTC,CASGAINGYEQYF
TRBJ2-4,TRBV6-5,NA,NA,TGTGCCAGCAGCTCGACGGGACAAAGGCAGTACTTC,CASSSTGQRQYF
TRBJ2-1,TRBV29-1,NA,TRBD2,TGCAGCGTAAGGACTAGCGGGAGTCCGGAGCAGTTCTTC,CSVRTSGSPEQFF
TRBJ2-3,TRBV4-1,few,TRBD2,TGCGCCAGCAGCCAAGATTCTGGGACTAGCGACACAGATACGCAGTATTTT,CASSQDSGTSDTDTQYF
TRBJ2-7,TRBV12-3/TRBV12-4,NA,TRBD1,TGTGCCAGCAGTTTAGCTCGATCGGACAGGATCCACGAGCAGTACTTC,CASSLARSDRIHEQYF
TRBJ2-1,TRBV20-1,NA,NA,TGCAGTGCTAGGCGTGAGGGCCGCCCAGGGCAGTTCTTC,CSARREGRPGQFF
TRBJ2-1,TRBV9,NA,NA,TGTGCCAGCAGCGTAGTGGGGGGGCGGGAATACAATGAGCAGTTCTTC,CASSVVGGREYNEQFF
TRBJ2-7,TRBV27,once,TRBD2,TGTGCCAGCAGGACCTACGAGGCGGGAGGAGTAGGAGAGCAGTACTTC,CASRTYEAGGVGEQYF
TRBJ2-4,TRBV27,NA,TRBD2,TGTGCCAGCAGTAGCATGACTAGCGGAAAAGCCAAAAACATTCAGTACTTC,CASSSMTSGKAKNIQYF
TRBJ2-3,TRBV5-1,NA,NA,TGCGCCAGCACCAGGGAAGGAACAGATACGCAGTATTTT,CASTREGTDTQYF
TRBJ2-2,TRBV11-2,few,TRBD1,TGTGCCAGCAGCTCACCGACAGGGTACACCGGGGAGCTGTTTTTT,CASSSPTGYTGELFF
TRBJ2-3,TRBV7-9,NA,NA,TGTGCCAGCAGCTTAAATAGAATCGGTGGATCGACGCAGTATTTT,CASSLNRIGGSTQYF
TRBJ2-1,TRBV5-1,once,TRBD2,TGCGCCAGCAGCTTGGGGGGACGGACTAGCGGTTACAATGAGCAGTTCTTC,CASSLGGRTSGYNEQFF
TRBJ1-6,TRBV27,NA,TRBD1,TGTGCCAGCAGCCTGACAGGGGGTAGGTCACCCCTCCACTTT,CASSLTGGRSPLHF
TRBJ2-5,TRBV20-1,few,NA,TGCAGTGCGGGCCACGACAGCCAAGAGACCCAGTACTTC,CSAGHDSQETQYF
TRBJ1-1,TRBV7-9,NA,NA,TGTGCCAGCAGGATAGGGGGGGAGAACACTGAAGCTTTCTTT,CASRIGGENTEAFF
TRBJ1-2,TRBV20-1,NA,TRBD1,TGCAGTGCTAGCCACAGGGGGTTGTTTTCGGGTGGCTACACCTTC,CSASHRGLFSGGYTF
TRBJ2-1,TRBV7-2,NA,NA,TGTGCCAGCAGCTTAGAGGGGCGGTCGACGTCGTTCTTC,CASSLEGRSTSFF
TRBJ1-2,TRBV10-3,many,TRBD1,TGTGCCATCAGTCACGGGACAGGGGACGGCTACACCTTC,CAISHGTGDGYTF
TRBJ2-1,TRBV2,NA,TRBD2,TGTGCCAGCAGTGAAGGACCTACTAGCGGGACCTACAATGAGCAGTTCTTC,CASSEGPTSGTYNEQFF
TRBJ2-1,TRBV5-6,NA,NA,TGTGCCAGCAGCTTGCCTAGCTCTAATGAGCAGTTCTTC,CASSLPSSNEQFF
TRBJ2-7,TRBV12-3/TRBV12-4,NA,NA,TGTGCCAGCAGTCCGGCTAGCGCCCGCTACAATGAGCAGTACTTC,CASSPASARYNEQYF
TRBJ2-1,TRBV7-3,few,TRBD2,TGTGCCAGCAGCTTCGGGAGGGAAGAGACCCAGTTCTTC,CASSFGREETQFF
TRBJ2-6,TRBV18,NA,TRBD1,TGTGCCAGCTCACCCACGACAGGGGGGACCTCTGGGGCCAACGTCCTGACTTTC,CASSPTTGGTSGANVLTF
TRBJ2-7,TRBV5-1,NA,NA,TGCGCCAGCAGCTTGGACTTAAATTCTAATGAGCAGTACTTC,CASSLDLNSNEQYF
TRBJ1-3,TRBV7-2,NA,NA,TGTGCCAGCAGCTTACGGGGAGGTGGAAACACCATATATTTT,CASSLRGGGNTIYF
TRBJ2-7,TRBV7-2,few,TRBD2,TGTGCCAGCAGTCACACCGGGACTACCACCTACGAGCAGTACTTC,CASSHTGTTTYEQYF
TRBJ1-4,TRBV27,NA,NA,TGTGCCAGCAGTTTATCAGCGGGGACAACTAATGAAAAACTGTTTTTT,CASSLSAGTTNEKLFF
TRBJ2-5,TRBV5-1,NA,NA,TGCGCCAGCAGCTTGGGGAACTGGGGATACAATGAGCAGTACTTC,CASSLGNWGYNEQYF
TRBJ2-1,TRBV5-1,few,NA,TGCGCCAGCAGCCCGACCGGTACCGTCTACAATGAGCAGTTCTTC,CASSPTGTVYNEQFF
TRBJ1-2,TRBV28,many,NA,TGTGCCAGCAGTTTATCGGACTATGGCTACACCTTC,CASSLSDYGYTF
TRBJ2-1,TRBV6-5,few,TRBD1,TGTGCCAGCAGTTACTCGATTCCCCCCGGGACAGGGGGCAATGAGCAGTTCTTC,CASSYSIPPGTGGNEQFF
TRBJ1-1,TRBV3-1,NA,NA,TGTGCCAGCAGCCGTCTTGACGGGACGAACACTGAAGCTTTCTTT,CASSRLDGTNTEAFF
TRBJ2-5,TRBV3-1,NA,NA,TGTGCCAGCTTCTCCGGTGGGGGAGTACTAGAGACCCAGTACTTC,CASFSGGGVLETQYF
TRBJ2-7,TRBV5-1,few,NA,TGCGCCAGCAGCTTGTTTGGGGCCTACGAGCAGTACTTC,CASSLFGAYEQYF
TRBJ2-1,TRBV7-2,NA,TRBD2,TGTGCCAGCAGCTTCTCACTAGCGTCTTACAATGAGCAGTTCTTC,CASSFSLASYNEQFF
TRBJ2-3,TRBV5-6,NA,NA,TGTGCCAGCAGCTTGGCTCGGAAGCTTAGCACAGATACGCAGTATTTT,CASSLARKLSTDTQYF
TRBJ1-2,TRBV6-1,NA,NA,TGTGCCAGCCAAGGACCAACAGCCGGCTACACCTTC,CASQGPTAGYTF
TRBJ1-6,TRBV9,NA,NA,TGTGCCAGCAGCGTAACCAAAGAAGCGGGTTCACCCCTCCACTTT,CASSVTKEAGSPLHF
TRBJ2-5,TRBV4-1,few,NA,TGCGCCAGCAGCCAAGATTCAGGAACAGACCAAGAGACCCAGTACTTC,CASSQDSGTDQETQYF